The 10 T cell receptor beta chains in this list originate from one sample, sequenced in a study of blood T cell repertoires in COVID-19. Measured with immunoSEQ multiplex PCR; TCRdb has only the in-frame clones, and not every one. The repertoire includes 150,000 to 200,000 clones, nearly 90% of them detected once, and about 0.59% sits in the top ten. Sequencing input: peripheral blood. The receptors were gathered from a man aged 50 to 59 with acute or convalescent COVID-19.

This sequence joins TRBV7-9 and TRBJ1-3; D remains unclear. Germline-derived CDR1 and CDR2 are SEHNR and FQNEAQ (reference sequence). The CDR3 spans 16 residues. Trimming took off 1 base at V and 1 base at J, with 11 bases between the two ends. The CDR3 reads CASSLGTGESGNTIYF. CDR3 nucleotides: TGTGCCAGCAGCTTAGGGACTGGGGAGTCTGGAAACACCATATATTTT.

This chain links TRBV6-5 with TRBJ2-7, with 8 bases fitting TRBD1. The germline gives CDR1 MNHEY, CDR2 SVGAGI. This CDR3 contains 14 residues. V dropped 7 bases and J dropped 2; count of bases not matched to a gene: 7. In nucleotides, the CDR3 is TGTGCCAGCACGGGGGAACAGGGGGCCTACGAGCAGTACTTC. Translation: CASTGEQGAYEQYF.

The chain has TRBV2 and TRBJ1-5, with a weak D call TRBD1 (5 bases). Between the trimmed V and J ends, which lost 4 bases and 0 bases, there was a span of 10 bases. Germline V lookup: CDR1 SNHLY, CDR2 FYNNEI. The CDR3 totals 15 residues. The CDR3 coding sequence is TGTGCCAGCAGTGGGCTGACAGATAGCAATCAGCCCCAGCATTTT. Encoded protein: CASSGLTDSNQPQHF. Variable domain in full (rest from reference TRBV2 and TRBJ1-5): EPEVTQTPSHQVTQMGQEVILRCVPISNHLYFYWYRQILGQKVEFLVSFYNNEISEKSEIFDDQFSVERPDGSNFTLKIRSTKLEDSAMYFCASSGLTDSNQPQHFGDGTRLSIL.

The chain couples TRBV27 to TRBJ1-1; D possibly corresponds to TRBD1 (6 bases). Deletions cut 2 bases from V and 4 bases from J, with 20 bases between. This CDR3 contains 17 residues. Germline V gene lookup returns CDR1 MNHEY and CDR2 SMNVEV (reference sequence). In DNA, the CDR3 is TGTGCCAGCAGTTTACTCCAATCGACAGGCTATGGCACTGAAGCTTTCTTT. Protein: CASSLLQSTGYGTEAFF.

Here the CDR3 DNA reads TGTGCCAGCAGCTTACCCAACAGTGGGACCCAGTACTTC. Encoded protein: CASSLPNSGTQYF. V is TRBV7-2 and J is TRBJ2-5; no firm D call. The CDR3 runs 13 residues. Trimming left V 2 bases short and J 7 bases short, with 11 bases between. Germline CDR1 reads SGHTA; CDR2 reads FQGNSA.

About this clone: Other DNA sequences within the sample encode an identical CDR3. V usage is TRBV28 and J usage is TRBJ1-2; D may be TRBD1 (6 bases). This CDR3 is 12 amino acids long. The V gene's germline CDR1 is MDHEN and CDR2 SYDVKM. With 8 bases removed from V and 1 base from J, the gap between germline ends came to 8 bases. CDR3 bases: TGTGCCAGCGGCAGGGGTAACTATGGCTACACCTTC. Amino acids: CASGRGNYGYTF.

This chain connects TRBV20-1 to TRBJ2-7, with 11 nucleotides matching TRBD2. The germline V gene encodes CDR1 DFQATT and CDR2 SNEGSKA (reference sequence). The CDR3 covers 13 residues. V was clipped by 3 bases and J by 6 bases; unmatched bases: 4. The CDR3 sequence is CSASSGRASEQYF. The CDR3 DNA reads as TGCAGTGCTAGTAGCGGGAGGGCCTCCGAGCAGTACTTC.

The J gene is TRBJ2-2, the V gene TRBV6-1; 8 nucleotides agree with TRBD2. V dropped 2 bases and J dropped 3; count of bases not matched to a gene: 2. The CDR3 has 15 amino acids. Germline V gene sequence: CDR1 MNHNS, CDR2 SASEGT. This chain's CDR3 is CASSELAGHTGELFF. The CDR3 DNA follows: TGTGCCAGCAGTGAACTAGCGGGTCACACCGGGGAGCTGTTTTTT.

V gene TRBV9 combines with J gene TRBJ2-4, with D possibly matching TRBD2 (6 bases). The V and J ends lost 7 bases and 4 bases respectively, with 18 bases between them. CDR1 and CDR2 from the germline V gene are SGDLS and YYNGEE. The CDR3 is 15 amino acids. The CDR3 reads CASSPSGDLKNIQYF. CDR3 DNA sequence: TGTGCCAGCTCCCCGAGTGGGGACTTAAAAAACATTCAGTACTTC.

CDR3 sequence reads: CASRGRTYNEQFF. Written as DNA, the CDR3 is TGTGCCAGCCGAGGTCGGACCTACAATGAGCAGTTCTTC. The chain combines TRBV19 with TRBJ2-1; D is unresolved. V dropped 9 bases and J dropped 2 bases, with 11 bases sitting between them. This CDR3 is built from 13 residues. Germline values: CDR1 LNHDA, CDR2 SQIVND (reference sequence).